What follows describes a single TCR beta chain. The antigen remains undetermined. This record comes from a study of blood T cells in healthy people across ages. The germline V gene has CDR1 SGDLS and CDR2 YYNGEE. The CDR3 sequence is 17 residues long. V trimming: 0 bases; J trimming: 1 base; junction bases outside the gene matches: 7. Broader study findings: The donors' CMV status was not determined, possibly confounding changes in expanded clonotypes. A roughly linear fall in TCR beta diversity per million T cells was seen with increasing age.

Samples each yielded at least 6 micrograms of total RNA. Then a second PCR, running about 7 to 11 cycles, was carried out with a sample-barcoded 5' primer and a J-beta primer mix. Template switching added a 12-random-nucleotide identifier to every cDNA molecule. One entry per CDR3 protein, called by TCRdb with MiXCR from the 5' RACE reads. This sample has 1,800,000 or so distinct CDR3 sequences, with roughly 43% found just once. Sequences were obtained from blood. J is TRBJ1-2 and V is TRBV9; 9 positions agree with TRBD1. This TCR was recovered from a human donor in good health. CDR3 coding DNA: TGTGCCAGCAGCGTAGAGGGGACAGGGCCCTTTAACTATGGCTACACCTTC. Translated: CASSVEGTGPFNYGYTF.